This TCR beta chain was retrieved from a study of T cell repertoires in cytomegalovirus infection. Study information: The authors used CMV epitopes that were HLA-C-restricted (recently identified) and HLA-B-restricted (well studied). CMV infection and matching HLA type were both indicated by public TCR beta signatures. Study-level results: Summed frequency of shared TCR beta families picked out CMV carriers who also had the relevant HLA.

CDR1 SQVTM and CDR2 ANQGSEA come from the germline V gene. With 4 bases removed from V and 1 base from J, the gap between germline ends came to 15 bases. The CDR3 covers 15 residues. This clonotype was detected only a few times. What it binds is unknown. TCRdb redid the calling of the reads with MiXCR, one entry per CDR3 protein. The sample carries roughly 90,000 distinct CDR3 sequences, roughly a quarter recorded once. This sequence joins TRBV29-1 and TRBJ2-3; D may be TRBD1 (6 bases). The receptor was derived from a human donor in good health (CMV status not recorded). Some clones in this sample may be carry-over from other donors' samples. The source was CD8+ T cells from cultured PBMCs, collected from culture after CMV antigen stimulation. The CDR3: CSVAGDTYGTDTQYF. The CDR3 nucleotides read TGCAGCGTTGCCGGGGACACGTATGGCACAGATACGCAGTATTTT.